This entry lists 3 T cell receptor beta chains sequenced from one sample in a study of CD8+CD57+ T cells in acquired aplastic anemia. Genomic DNA acted as the template from which TCR beta VDJ combination and CDR3 sequence profiling were carried out. A single record per CDR3 protein comes from TCRdb applying MiXCR to the reads. Here the sample spans some 150,000 distinct CDR3 sequences, 40% to 65% being singletons. In patients chosen for sequencing, flow cytometry had shown CD8+CD57+ cell expansion. The sequencing input was sorted CD4+, CD8+, or CD8+CD57+ T cells (not recorded which) from PBMCs. Source of these receptors: a human donor with aplastic anemia.

This clonotype was seen ten or more times. This chain links TRBV5-5 with TRBJ1-5; D gene unclear. From germline, CDR1 is SGHKS and CDR2 YYEKEE (reference sequence). The CDR3 has 16 residues. V was shortened by 2 bases and J by 0 bases, with 12 bases between the two germline ends. For the CDR3, the DNA is TGTGCCAGCAGCTTAGCAGTGGGCCTTAGCAATCAGCCCCAGCATTTT. Its translation: CASSLAVGLSNQPQHF.

This clonotype showed up just a few times. This rearrangement joins TRBV7-9 to TRBJ1-5; D is undetermined. V shed 7 bases and J shed 3 bases, with 13 bases lying between them. The CDR3 contains 14 residues. CDR1 SEHNR and CDR2 FQNEAQ come from the germline V gene (reference sequence). CDR3 region: CASTRADPNQPQHF. CDR3 DNA: TGTGCCAGCACACGGGCCGACCCCAATCAGCCCCAGCATTTT.

This clonotype was seen ten or more times. This chain links TRBV7-9 with TRBJ2-7; D tentatively reads TRBD1 or TRBD2 (5 bases each). V lost 4 bases and J 3 bases, leaving 19 bases between the germline ends. This CDR3 has 16 residues. Germline lookup yields CDR1 SEHNR and CDR2 FQNEAQ (reference sequence). DNA for the CDR3: TGTGCCAGCAGCTCTACGAGGGGCAGGGAACTCTACGAGCAGTACTTC. It specifies CASSSTRGRELYEQYF.